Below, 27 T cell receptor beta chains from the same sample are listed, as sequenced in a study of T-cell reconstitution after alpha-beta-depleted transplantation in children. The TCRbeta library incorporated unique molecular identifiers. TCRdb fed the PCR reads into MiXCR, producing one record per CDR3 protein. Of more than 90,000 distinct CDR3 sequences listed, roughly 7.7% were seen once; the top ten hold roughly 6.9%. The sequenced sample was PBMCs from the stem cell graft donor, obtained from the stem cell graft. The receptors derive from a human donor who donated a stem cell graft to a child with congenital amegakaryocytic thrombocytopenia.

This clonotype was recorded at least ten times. This CDR3 reads CATGQTPYNEQFF. The CDR3 coding sequence is TGTGCCACCGGACAAACTCCCTACAATGAGCAGTTCTTC. This rearrangement joins TRBV10-3 to TRBJ2-1, with D possibly TRBD1 on 5 matching bases. In germline, CDR1 is ENHRY, CDR2 SYGVKD. The ends were cut back, 10 bases at V and 2 bases at J, with 12 bases in the middle. This CDR3 region has 13 residues.

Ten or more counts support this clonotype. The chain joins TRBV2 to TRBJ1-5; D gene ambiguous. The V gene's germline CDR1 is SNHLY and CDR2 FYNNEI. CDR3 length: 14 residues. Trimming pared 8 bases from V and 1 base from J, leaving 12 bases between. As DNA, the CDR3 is TGTGCCAGCTCGGGTGGGCGCAGCAATCAGCCCCAGCATTTT. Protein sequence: CASSGGRSNQPQHF.

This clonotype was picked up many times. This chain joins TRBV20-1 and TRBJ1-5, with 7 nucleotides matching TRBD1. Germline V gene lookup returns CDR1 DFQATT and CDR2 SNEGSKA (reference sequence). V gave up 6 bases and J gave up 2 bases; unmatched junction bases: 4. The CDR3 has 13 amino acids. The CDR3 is CSAWTGGNQPQHF. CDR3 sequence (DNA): TGCAGTGCGTGGACAGGCGGCAATCAGCCCCAGCATTTT.

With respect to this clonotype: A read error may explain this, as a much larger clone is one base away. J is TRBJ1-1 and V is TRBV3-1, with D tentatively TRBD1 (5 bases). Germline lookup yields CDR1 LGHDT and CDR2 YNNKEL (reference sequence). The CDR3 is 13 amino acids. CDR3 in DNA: TGTGCCAGCAGCCAGACGACAGTCACTGAAGCTTACTTT. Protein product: CASSQTTVTEAYF. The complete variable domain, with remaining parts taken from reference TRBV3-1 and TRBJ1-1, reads DTAVSQTPKYLVTQMGNDKSIKCEQNLGHDTMYWYKQDSKKFLKIMFSYNNKELIINETVPNRFSPKSPDKAHLNLHINSLELGDSAVYFCASSQTTVTEAYFGQGTRLTVV.

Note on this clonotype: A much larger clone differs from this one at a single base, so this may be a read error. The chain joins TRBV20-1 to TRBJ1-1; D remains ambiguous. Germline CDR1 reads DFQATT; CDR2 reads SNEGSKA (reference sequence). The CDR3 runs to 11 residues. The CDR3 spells CSSSVQFLAFF. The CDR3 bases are TGCAGTTCTAGTGTACAGTTTTTGGCTTTCTTT.

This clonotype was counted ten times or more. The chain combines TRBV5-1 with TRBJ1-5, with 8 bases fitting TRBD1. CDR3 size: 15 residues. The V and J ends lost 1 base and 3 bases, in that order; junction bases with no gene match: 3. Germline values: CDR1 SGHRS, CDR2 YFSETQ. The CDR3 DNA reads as TGCGCCAGCAGCTTGACAGGGGGGGACAATCAGCCCCAGCATTTT. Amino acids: CASSLTGGDNQPQHF.

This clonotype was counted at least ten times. The CDR3 loop reads CSATLWGTEAFF. CDR3 DNA: TGCAGTGCTACCCTCTGGGGCACTGAAGCTTTCTTT. The chain has TRBV20-1 and TRBJ1-1; D remains ambiguous. The germline CDR1 and CDR2 sequences are DFQATT and SNEGSKA (reference sequence). The CDR3 has 12 amino acids. Between the trimmed V and J ends, which lost 4 bases and 4 bases, there was a span of 10 bases.

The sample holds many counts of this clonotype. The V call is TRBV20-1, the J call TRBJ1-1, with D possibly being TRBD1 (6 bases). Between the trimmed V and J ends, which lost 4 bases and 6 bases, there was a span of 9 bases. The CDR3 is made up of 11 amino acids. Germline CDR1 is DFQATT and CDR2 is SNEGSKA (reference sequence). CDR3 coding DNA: TGCAGTGCTATTAAGGGGGCTGAAGCTTTCTTT. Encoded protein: CSAIKGAEAFF.

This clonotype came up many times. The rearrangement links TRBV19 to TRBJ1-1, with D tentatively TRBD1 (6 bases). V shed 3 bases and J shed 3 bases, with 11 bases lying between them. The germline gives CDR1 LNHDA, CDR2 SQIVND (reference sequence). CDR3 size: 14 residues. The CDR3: CASSIYGGDTEAFF. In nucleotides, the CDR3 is TGTGCCAGTAGTATTTATGGGGGCGACACTGAAGCTTTCTTT.

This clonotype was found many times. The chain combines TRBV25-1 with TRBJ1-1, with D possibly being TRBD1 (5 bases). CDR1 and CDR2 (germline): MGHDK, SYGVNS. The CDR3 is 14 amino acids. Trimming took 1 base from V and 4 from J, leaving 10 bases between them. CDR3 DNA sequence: TGTGCCAGCAGTGAATCAGGCAGGGCCACTGAAGCTTTCTTT. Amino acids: CASSESGRATEAFF.

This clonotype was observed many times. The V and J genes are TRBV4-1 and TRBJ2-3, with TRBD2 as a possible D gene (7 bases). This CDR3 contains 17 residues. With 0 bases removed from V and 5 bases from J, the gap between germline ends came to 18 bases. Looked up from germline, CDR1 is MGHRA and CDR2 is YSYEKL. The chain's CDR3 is CASSQDRGGGYEDTQYF. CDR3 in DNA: TGCGCCAGCAGCCAAGACCGAGGCGGGGGCTACGAAGATACGCAGTATTTT.

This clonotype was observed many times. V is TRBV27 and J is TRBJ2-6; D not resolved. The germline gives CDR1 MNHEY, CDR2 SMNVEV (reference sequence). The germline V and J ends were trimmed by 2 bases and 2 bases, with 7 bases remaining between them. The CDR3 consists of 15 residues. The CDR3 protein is CASSLVFPGANVLTF. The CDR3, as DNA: TGTGCCAGCAGTTTAGTGTTCCCTGGGGCCAACGTCCTGACTTTC.

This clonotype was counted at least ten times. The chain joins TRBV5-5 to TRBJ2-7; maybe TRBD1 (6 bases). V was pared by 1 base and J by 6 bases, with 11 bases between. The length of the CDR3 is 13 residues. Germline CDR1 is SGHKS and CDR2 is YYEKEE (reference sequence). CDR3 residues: CASSLYGTLEQYF. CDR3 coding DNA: TGTGCCAGCAGCTTGTACGGGACACTCGAGCAGTACTTC.

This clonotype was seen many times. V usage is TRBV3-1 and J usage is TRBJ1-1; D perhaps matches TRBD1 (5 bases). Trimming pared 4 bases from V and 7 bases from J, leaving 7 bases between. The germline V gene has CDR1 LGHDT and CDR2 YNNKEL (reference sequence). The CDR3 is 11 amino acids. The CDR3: CASSRQGEAFF. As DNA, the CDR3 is TGTGCCAGCAGCCGTCAGGGTGAAGCTTTCTTT.

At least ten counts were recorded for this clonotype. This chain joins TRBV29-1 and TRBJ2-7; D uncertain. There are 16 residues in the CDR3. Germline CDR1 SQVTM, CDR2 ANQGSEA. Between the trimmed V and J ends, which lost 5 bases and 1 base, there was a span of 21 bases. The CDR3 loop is CSVKGAIPGPSYEQYF. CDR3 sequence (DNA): TGCAGCGTTAAGGGCGCGATTCCCGGTCCATCCTACGAGCAGTACTTC.

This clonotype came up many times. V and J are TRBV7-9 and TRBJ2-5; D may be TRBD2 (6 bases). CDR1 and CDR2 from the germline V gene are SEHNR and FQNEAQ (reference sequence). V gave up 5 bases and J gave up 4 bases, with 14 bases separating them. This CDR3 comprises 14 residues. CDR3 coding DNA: TGTGCCAGCAGCCCCGCGGGGTTGGGAGAGACCCAGTACTTC. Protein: CASSPAGLGETQYF. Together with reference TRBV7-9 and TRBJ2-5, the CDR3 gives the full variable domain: DTGVSQNPRHKITKRGQNVTFRCDPISEHNRLYWYRQTLGQGPEFLTYFQNEAQLEKSRLLSDRFSAERPKGSFSTLEIQRTEQGDSAMYLCASSPAGLGETQYFGPGTRLLVL.

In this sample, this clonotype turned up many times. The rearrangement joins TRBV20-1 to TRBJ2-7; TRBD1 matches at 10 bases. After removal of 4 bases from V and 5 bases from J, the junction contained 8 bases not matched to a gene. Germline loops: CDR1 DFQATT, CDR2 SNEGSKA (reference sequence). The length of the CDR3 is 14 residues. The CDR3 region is CSATGDRGFDEQYF. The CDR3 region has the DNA TGCAGTGCTACGGGGGACAGGGGCTTTGACGAGCAGTACTTC.

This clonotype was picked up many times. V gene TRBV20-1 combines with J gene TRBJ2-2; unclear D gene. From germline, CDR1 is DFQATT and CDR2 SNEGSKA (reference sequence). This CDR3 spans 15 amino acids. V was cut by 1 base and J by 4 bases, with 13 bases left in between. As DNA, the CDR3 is TGCAGTGCTAGAGTTTGGACCCTGGGCACCGGGGAGCTGTTTTTT. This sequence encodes CSARVWTLGTGELFF.

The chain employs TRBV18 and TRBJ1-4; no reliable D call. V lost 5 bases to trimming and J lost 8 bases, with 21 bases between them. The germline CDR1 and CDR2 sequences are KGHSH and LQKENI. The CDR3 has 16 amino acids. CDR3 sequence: CASSSSRLPVWEKLFF. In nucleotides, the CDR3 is TGTGCCAGCTCATCATCCCGACTCCCGGTCTGGGAAAAACTGTTTTTT.

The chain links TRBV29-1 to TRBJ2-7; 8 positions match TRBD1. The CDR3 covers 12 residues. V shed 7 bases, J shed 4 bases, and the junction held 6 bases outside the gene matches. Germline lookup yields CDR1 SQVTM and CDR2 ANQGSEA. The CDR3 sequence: CSATGGGYEQYF. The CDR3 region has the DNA TGCAGCGCAACAGGGGGTGGATACGAGCAGTACTTC.

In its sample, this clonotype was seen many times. CDR3 coding DNA: TGCGCCAGCAGCTTGGGGGACAGTCACAATGAGCAGTTCTTC. It translates to CASSLGDSHNEQFF. The V gene is TRBV5-1, the J gene TRBJ2-1, with 7 positions matching TRBD1. Germline CDR1 is SGHRS and CDR2 is YFSETQ. The CDR3 is 14 residues long. V dropped 0 bases and J dropped 5; count of bases not matched to a gene: 2.

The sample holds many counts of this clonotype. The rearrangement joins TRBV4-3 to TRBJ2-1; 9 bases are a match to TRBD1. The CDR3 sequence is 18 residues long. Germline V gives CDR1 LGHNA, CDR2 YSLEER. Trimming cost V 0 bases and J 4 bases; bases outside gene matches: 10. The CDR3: CASSQDLGGTGSYNEQFF. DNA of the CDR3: TGCGCCAGCAGCCAAGATCTCGGGGGGACAGGGTCGTACAATGAGCAGTTCTTC.

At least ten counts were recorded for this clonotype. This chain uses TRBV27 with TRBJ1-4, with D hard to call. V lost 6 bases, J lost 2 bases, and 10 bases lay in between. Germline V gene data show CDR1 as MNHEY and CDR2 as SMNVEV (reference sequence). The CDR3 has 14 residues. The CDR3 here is CASSRSGTNEKLFF. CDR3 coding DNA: TGTGCCAGCAGCCGTTCTGGGACTAATGAAAAACTGTTTTTT.

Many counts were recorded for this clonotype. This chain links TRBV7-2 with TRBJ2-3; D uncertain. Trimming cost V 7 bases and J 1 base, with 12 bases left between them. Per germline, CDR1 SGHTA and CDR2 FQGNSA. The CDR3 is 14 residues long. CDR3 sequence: CASTPARGTDTQYF. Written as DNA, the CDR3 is TGTGCCAGCACCCCGGCTCGCGGCACAGATACGCAGTATTTT.

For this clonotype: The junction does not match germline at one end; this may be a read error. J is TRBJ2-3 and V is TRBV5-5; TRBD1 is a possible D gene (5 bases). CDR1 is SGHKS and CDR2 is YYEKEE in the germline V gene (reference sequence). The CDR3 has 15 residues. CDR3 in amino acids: CASSGRPGQGDTQYF. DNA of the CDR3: TGTGCCAGCAGCGGGCGGCCAGGGCAAGGAGATACGCAGTATTTC. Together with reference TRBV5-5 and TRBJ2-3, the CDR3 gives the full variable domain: DAGVTQSPTHLIKTRGQQVTLRCSPISGHKSVSWYQQVLGQGPQFIFQYYEKEERGRGNFPDRFSARQFPNYSSELNVNALLLGDSALYLCASSGRPGQGDTQYFGPGTRLTVL.

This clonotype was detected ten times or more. The CDR3 nucleotides read TGTGCCTGGAGCGTCAGAGCTTTCTCTGGAAACACCATATATTTT. Encoded protein: CAWSVRAFSGNTIYF. This rearrangement joins TRBV30 to TRBJ1-3; no clear D. From germline, CDR1 is GTSNPN and CDR2 SVGIG (reference sequence). The CDR3 contains 15 residues. V dropped 3 bases and J dropped 0 bases, with 12 bases sitting between them.

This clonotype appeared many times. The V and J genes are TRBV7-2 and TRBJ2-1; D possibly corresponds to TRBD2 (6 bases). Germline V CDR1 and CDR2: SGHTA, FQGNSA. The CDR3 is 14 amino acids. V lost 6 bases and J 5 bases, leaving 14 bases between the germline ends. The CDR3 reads CASRPALAHNEQFF. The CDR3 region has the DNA TGTGCCAGCAGACCAGCACTAGCCCACAATGAGCAGTTCTTC.